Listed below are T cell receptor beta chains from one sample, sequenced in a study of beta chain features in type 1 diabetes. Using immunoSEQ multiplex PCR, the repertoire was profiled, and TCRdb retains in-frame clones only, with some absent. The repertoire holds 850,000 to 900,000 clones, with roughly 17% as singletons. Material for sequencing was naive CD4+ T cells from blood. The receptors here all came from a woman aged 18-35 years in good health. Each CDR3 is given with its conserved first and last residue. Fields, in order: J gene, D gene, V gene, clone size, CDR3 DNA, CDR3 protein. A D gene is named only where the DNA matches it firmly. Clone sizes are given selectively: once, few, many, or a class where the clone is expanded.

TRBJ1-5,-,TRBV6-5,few,TGTGCCAGCAGCAGAACAGGTATTAGCAATCAGCCCCAGCATTTT,CASSRTGISNQPQHF
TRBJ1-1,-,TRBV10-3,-,TGTGCCATCAGTGATCTGGTGAGGACTGAAGCTTTCTTT,CAISDLVRTEAFF
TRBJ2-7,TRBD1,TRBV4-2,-,TGTGCCAGCAGCCAAGGAGTCGGACAGGGCTCCTACGAGCAGTACTTC,CASSQGVGQGSYEQYF
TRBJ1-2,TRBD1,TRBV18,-,TGTGCCAGCTCACCTCGGACAGGGTCGGGCTATGGCTACACCTTC,CASSPRTGSGYGYTF
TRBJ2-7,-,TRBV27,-,TGTGCCAGCAGTACCCAGGGCCCGACCTACGAGCAGTACTTC,CASSTQGPTYEQYF
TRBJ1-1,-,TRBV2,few,TGTGCCAGCAGGGTCGATGGGGTCACTGAAGCTTTCTTT,CASRVDGVTEAFF
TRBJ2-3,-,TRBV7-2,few,TGTGCCAGCAGCTTAGACGGGGATACGCAGTATTTT,CASSLDGDTQYF
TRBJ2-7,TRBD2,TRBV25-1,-,TGTGCCAGCAGTGACGGGGGGACTAGCGGGAGAGGGGCCTACGAGCAGTACTTC,CASSDGGTSGRGAYEQYF
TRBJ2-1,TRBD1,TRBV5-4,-,TGTGCCAGCAGCTTACGTACAGGGGCCAATGAGCAGTTCTTC,CASSLRTGANEQFF
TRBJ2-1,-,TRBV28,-,TGTGCCAGCAGTTTCGAAGGGTCTTACAATGAGCAGTTCTTC,CASSFEGSYNEQFF
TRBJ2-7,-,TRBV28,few,TGTGCCAGTATAGGGCTATCTCCCTACGAGCAGTACTTC,CASIGLSPYEQYF
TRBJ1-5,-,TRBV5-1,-,TGCGCCAGCAGCATTGACGGGGTAAATCAGCCCCAGCATTTT,CASSIDGVNQPQHF
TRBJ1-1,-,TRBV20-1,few,TGCAGTGCTGGCGGAGCAGACGCTTTCTTT,CSAGGADAFF
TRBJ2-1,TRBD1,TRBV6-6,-,TGTGCCAGCAGAAGCCGGGACAGGGGCTACAATGAGCAGTTCTTC,CASRSRDRGYNEQFF
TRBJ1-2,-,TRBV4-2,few,TGTGCCAGCAGCCAAGAAGATGTACAGGTCTATGGCTACACCTTC,CASSQEDVQVYGYTF
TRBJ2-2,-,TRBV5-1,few,TGCGCCAGCACCCCAGACAGGACTAACACCGGGGAGCTGTTTTTT,CASTPDRTNTGELFF
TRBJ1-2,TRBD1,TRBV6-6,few,TGTGCCAGCAGTTGGGACAGGGGCAACTATGGCTACACCTTC,CASSWDRGNYGYTF
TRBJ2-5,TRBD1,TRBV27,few,TGTGCCAGCAGGTACAGGGGTGGGGAGACCCAGTACTTC,CASRYRGGETQYF
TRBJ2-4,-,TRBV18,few,TGTGCCAGCTCACCACTGGGGACCCCTAGTAGGCAAAACATTCAGTACTTC,CASSPLGTPSRQNIQYF
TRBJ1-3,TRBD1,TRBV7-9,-,TGTGCCAGCAGCAAGACAGGGTTGGGAAACACCATATATTTT,CASSKTGLGNTIYF
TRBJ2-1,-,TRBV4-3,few,TGCGCCAGCAGCCACTACATTTCCCGGACTAGGGGGTATGAGCAGTTCTTC,CASSHYISRTRGYEQFF
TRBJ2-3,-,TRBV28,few,TGTGCCAGCAGTTGGGGCAAGGCAGATACGCAGTATTTT,CASSWGKADTQYF
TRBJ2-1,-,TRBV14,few,TGTGCCAGCAGCCAACTCGTCCATGAGCAGTTCTTC,CASSQLVHEQFF
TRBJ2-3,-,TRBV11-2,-,TGTGCCAGCAGCTTACAACTAGTACCCTCCACAGATACGCAGTATTTT,CASSLQLVPSTDTQYF